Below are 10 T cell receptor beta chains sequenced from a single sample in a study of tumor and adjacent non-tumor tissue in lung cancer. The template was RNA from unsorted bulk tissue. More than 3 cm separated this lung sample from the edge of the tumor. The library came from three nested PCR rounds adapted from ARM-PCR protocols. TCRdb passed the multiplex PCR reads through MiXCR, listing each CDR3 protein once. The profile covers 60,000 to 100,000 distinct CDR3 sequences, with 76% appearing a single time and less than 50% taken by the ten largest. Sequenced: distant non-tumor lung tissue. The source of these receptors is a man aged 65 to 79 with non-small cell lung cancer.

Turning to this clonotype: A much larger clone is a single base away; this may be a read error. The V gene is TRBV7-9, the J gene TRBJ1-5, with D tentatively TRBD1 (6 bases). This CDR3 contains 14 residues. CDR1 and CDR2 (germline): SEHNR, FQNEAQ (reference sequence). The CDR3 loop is CASSHGGLYQPQNF. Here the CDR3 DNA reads TGTGCCAGCAGCCACGGGGGGCTCTATCAGCCCCAGAATTTT.

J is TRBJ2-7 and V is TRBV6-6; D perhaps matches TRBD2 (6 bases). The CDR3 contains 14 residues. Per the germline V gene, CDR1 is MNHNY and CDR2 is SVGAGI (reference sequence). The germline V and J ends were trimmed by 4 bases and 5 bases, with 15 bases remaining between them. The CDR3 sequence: CASSFTGLNHEQYF. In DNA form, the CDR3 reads TGTGCCAGCAGTTTCACGGGACTCAACCACGAGCAGTACTTC.

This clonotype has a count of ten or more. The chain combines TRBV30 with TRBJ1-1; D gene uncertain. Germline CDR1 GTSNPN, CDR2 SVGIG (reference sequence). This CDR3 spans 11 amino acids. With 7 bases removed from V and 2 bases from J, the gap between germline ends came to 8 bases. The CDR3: CASRLNTEAFF. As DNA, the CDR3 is TGTGCCTCCCGGCTTAACACTGAAGCTTTCTTT.

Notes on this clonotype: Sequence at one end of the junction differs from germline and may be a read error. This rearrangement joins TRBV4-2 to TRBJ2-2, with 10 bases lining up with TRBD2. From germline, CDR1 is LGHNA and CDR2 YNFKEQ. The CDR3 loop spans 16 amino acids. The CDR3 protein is CASSLRAGGGTGEPFF. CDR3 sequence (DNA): TGTGCCAGCAGCCTCAGAGCGGGAGGGGGTACCGGGGAGCCGTTTTTT.

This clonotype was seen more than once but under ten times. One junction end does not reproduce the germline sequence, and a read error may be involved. CDR3 in amino acids: CASSLVGTRVTEELFF. For the CDR3, the DNA is TGTGCCAGTAGCTTAGTGGGCACAAGGGTTACCGAGGAGCTGTTTTTT. The chain has TRBV11-2 and TRBJ2-2; no clear D gene. The germline gives CDR1 SGHAT, CDR2 FQNNGV. The CDR3 covers 16 residues.

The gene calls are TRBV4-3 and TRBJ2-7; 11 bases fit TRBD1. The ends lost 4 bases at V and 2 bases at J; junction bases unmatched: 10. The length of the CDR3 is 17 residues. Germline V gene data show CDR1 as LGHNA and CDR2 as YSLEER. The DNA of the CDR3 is TGCGCCAGCAGCCCAGGACAGGGGGCTCTCTCGGCCTACGAGCAGTACTTC. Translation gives CASSPGQGALSAYEQYF.

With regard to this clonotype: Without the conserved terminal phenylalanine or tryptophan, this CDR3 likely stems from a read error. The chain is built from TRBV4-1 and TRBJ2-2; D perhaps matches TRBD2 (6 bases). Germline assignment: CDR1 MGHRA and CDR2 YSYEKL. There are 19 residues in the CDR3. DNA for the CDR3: TGCGCCAGCAGCCAAGTTTCATTTTGGGCGGGATCAGTCGCCGGGGAACTGTTTTGT. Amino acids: CASSQVSFWAGSVAGELFC.

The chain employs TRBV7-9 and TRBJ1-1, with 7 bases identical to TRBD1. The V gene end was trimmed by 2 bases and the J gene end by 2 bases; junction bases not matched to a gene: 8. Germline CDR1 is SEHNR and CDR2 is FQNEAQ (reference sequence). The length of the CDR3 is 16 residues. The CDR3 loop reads CASSLSPGTVNTEAFF. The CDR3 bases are TGTGCCAGCAGCTTATCCCCCGGGACAGTCAACACTGAAGCTTTCTTT.

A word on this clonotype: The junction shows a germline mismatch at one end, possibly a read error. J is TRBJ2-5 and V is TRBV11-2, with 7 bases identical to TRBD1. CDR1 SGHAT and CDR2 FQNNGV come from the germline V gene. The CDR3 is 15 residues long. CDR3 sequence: CACSPGTVGQETQYF. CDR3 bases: TGTGCCTGCAGTCCGGGGACAGTTGGACAAGAGACCCAGTACTTC.

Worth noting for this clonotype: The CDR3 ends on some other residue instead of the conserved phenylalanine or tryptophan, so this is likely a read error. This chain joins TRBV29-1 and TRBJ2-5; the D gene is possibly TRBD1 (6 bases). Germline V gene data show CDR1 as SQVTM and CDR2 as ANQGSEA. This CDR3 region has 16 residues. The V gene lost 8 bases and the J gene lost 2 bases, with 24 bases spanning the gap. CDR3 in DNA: TGCAGCATCAAGCCCTACCTCCAGACAGGTCAAGAGACCCAGTACTCC. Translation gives CSIKPYLQTGQETQYS.